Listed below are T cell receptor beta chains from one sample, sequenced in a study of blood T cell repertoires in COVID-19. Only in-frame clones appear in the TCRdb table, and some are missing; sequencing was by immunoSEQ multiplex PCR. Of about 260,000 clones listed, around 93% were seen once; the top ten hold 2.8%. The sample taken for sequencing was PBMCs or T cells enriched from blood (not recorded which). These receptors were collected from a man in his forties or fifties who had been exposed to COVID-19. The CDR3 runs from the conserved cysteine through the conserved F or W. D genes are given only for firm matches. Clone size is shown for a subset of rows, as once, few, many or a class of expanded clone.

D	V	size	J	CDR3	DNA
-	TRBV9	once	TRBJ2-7	CASSVVTGRPYEQYF	TGTGCCAGCAGCGTAGTGACAGGTCGGCCCTACGAGCAGTACTTC
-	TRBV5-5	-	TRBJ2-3	CASSLGTGSDTQYF	TGTGCCAGCAGCTTGGGTACAGGGTCAGATACGCAGTATTTT
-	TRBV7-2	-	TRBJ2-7	CASSLIWAGMGEQYF	TGTGCCAGCAGCTTAATATGGGCAGGCATGGGCGAGCAGTACTTC
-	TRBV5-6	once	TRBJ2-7	CASSVIEQVKEQYF	TGTGCCAGCAGCGTGATCGAACAGGTAAAAGAGCAGTACTTC
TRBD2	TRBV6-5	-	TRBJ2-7	CASLGLAVRYEQYF	TGTGCCAGTTTGGGACTAGCGGTGAGATACGAGCAGTACTTC
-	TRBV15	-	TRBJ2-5	CATSSEGGETQYF	TGTGCCACCAGCAGCGAGGGGGGGGAGACCCAGTACTTC
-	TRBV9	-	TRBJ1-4	CASSVASADNEKLFF	TGTGCCAGCAGCGTAGCTTCGGCGGATAATGAAAAACTGTTTTTT
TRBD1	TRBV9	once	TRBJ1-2	CASSATGDGYTF	TGTGCCAGCAGCGCAACAGGGGATGGCTACACCTTC
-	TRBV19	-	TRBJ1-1	CATDPGENTEAFF	TGTGCCACCGACCCGGGGGAGAACACTGAAGCTTTCTTT
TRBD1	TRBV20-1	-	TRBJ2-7	CSASTGDRANEQYF	TGCAGTGCTAGTACTGGGGACAGGGCCAACGAGCAGTACTTC
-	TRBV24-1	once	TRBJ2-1	CATSDQRGGINEQFF	TGTGCCACCAGTGACCAACGCGGCGGGATAAATGAGCAGTTCTTC
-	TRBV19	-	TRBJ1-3	CASIREDGNTIYF	TGTGCCAGTATTCGGGAGGACGGAAACACCATATATTTT
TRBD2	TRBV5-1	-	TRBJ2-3	CASSFRLAGGSTDTQYF	TGCGCCAGCAGCTTTCGATTAGCGGGAGGCAGCACAGATACGCAGTATTTT
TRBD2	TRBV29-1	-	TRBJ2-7	CSVAGLAAVDYEQYF	TGCAGCGTTGCCGGACTAGCGGCAGTTGACTACGAGCAGTACTTC
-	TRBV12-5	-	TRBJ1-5	CASGATLGLQPQHF	TGTGCTAGTGGTGCAACATTGGGCCTTCAGCCCCAGCATTTT
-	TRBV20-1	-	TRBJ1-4	CSASGGINEKLFF	TGCAGTGCTAGTGGAGGGATTAATGAAAAACTGTTTTTT
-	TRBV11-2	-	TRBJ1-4	CASSLGLEEKLFF	TGTGCCAGCAGCTTGGGTTTGGAGGAAAAACTGTTTTTT
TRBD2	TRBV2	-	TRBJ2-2	CASSTSVVPGELFF	TGTGCCAGCTCGACTAGCGTTGTTCCCGGGGAGCTGTTTTTT
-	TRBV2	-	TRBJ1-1	CASSVSTEAFF	TGTGCCAGCAGCGTTAGCACTGAAGCTTTCTTT
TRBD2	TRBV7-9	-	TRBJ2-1	CASSSQTSGRNEQFF	TGTGCCAGCAGCTCGCAGACTAGCGGGAGGAATGAGCAGTTCTTC
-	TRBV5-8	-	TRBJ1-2	CASSLAEGNYGYTF	TGTGCCAGCAGCTTGGCCGAGGGAAACTATGGCTACACCTTC
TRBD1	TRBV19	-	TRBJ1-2	CASSSPRTGSNGYTF	TGTGCCAGTAGTAGTCCCCGGACAGGGTCGAATGGCTACACCTTC
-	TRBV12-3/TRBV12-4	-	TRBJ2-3	CASSGRGDTQYF	TGTGCCAGCAGTGGCCGGGGGGATACGCAGTATTTT
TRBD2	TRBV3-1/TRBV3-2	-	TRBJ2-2	CASSPSPGTEAGGRSGELFF	TGTGCCAGCAGCCCCTCCCCCGGGACAGAGGCGGGAGGGCGGAGCGGGGAGCTGTTTTTT
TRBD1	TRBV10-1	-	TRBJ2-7	CASSEFLGDRPREQYF	TGCGCCAGCAGTGAGTTTCTCGGGGACAGGCCCCGGGAGCAGTACTTC
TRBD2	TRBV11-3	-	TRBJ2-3	CASSLALAGSTDTQYF	TGTGCCAGCAGCTTAGCGCTAGCGGGCAGCACAGATACGCAGTATTTT
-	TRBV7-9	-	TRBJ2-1	CASSLGGPYNEQFF	TGTGCCAGCAGCTTAGGGGGCCCTTACAATGAGCAGTTCTTC
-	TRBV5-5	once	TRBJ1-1	CASSQTPTVPPEAFF	TGTGCCAGCAGCCAAACCCCGACAGTCCCCCCTGAAGCTTTCTTT
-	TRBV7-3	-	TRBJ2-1	CASSLNQNEQFF	TGTGCCAGCAGCTTAAATCAAAATGAGCAGTTCTTC
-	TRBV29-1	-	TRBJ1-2	CSVDSTGRHGYTF	TGCAGCGTTGACTCAACAGGGCGCCATGGCTACACCTTC
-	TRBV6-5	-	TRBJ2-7	CASSSRDNPYEQYF	TGTGCCAGCAGTAGCCGGGACAACCCCTACGAGCAGTACTTC
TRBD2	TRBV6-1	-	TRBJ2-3	CASSERTGGPTDTQYF	TGTGCCAGCAGTGAACGGACGGGAGGGCCCACAGATACGCAGTATTTT
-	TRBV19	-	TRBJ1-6	CASSIDDGRKPPLHF	TGTGCCAGTAGTATAGACGACGGGAGAAAGCCACCCCTCCACTTT